This T cell receptor beta chain was retrieved from a study of cytomegalovirus exposure and HLA in healthy donors. PCR used 60 Vbeta primers and 13 Jbeta primers. Profiled with immunoSEQ multiplex PCR; TCRdb holds only in-frame clones, not every one. The table lists under 250,000 clones, around 73% of them singletons. This CDR3 contains 12 residues. CDR1 and CDR2 (germline): SQVTM, ANQGSEA. Trimming took off 5 bases at V and 2 bases at J, with 10 bases between the two ends. Sequencing input: PBMCs. The clonotype originates from a male donor in good health and CMV-seronegative. This chain joins TRBV29-1 and TRBJ2-7, with D possibly being TRBD1 (5 bases). The CDR3 loop is CSVFSGTYEQYF. The CDR3 region has the DNA TGCAGCGTTTTCTCAGGGACCTACGAGCAGTACTTC.